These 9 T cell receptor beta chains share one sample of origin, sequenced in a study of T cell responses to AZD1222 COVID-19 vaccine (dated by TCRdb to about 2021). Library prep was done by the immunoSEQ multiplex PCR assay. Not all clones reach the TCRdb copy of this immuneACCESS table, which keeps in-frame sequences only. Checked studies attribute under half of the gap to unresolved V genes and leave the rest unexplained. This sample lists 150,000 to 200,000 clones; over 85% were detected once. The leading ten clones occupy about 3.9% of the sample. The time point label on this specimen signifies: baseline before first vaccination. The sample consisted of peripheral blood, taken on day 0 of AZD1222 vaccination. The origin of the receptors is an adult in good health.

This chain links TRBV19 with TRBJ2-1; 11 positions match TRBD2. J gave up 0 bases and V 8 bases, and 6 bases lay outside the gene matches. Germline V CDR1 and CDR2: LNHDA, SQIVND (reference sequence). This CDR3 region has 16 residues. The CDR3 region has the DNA TGTGCCAGTGAGTTTAGCGGGAGGGCCTCCTACAATGAGCAGTTCTTC. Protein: CASEFSGRASYNEQFF.

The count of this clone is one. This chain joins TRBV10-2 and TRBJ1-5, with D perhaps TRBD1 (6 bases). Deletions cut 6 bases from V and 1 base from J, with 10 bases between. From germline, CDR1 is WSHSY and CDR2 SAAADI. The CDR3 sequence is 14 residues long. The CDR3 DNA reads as TGCGCCAGCAGAGGTACAGGGAGCAATCAGCCCCAGCATTTT. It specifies CASRGTGSNQPQHF.

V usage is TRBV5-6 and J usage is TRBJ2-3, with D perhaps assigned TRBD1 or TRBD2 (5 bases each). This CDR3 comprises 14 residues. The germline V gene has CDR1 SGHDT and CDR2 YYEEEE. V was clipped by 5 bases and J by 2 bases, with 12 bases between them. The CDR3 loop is CASSRDGNTDTQYF. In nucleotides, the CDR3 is TGTGCCAGCAGTCGGGACGGAAACACAGATACGCAGTATTTT.

This CDR3 reads CASSLDGGQPQHF. As DNA, the CDR3 is TGCGCCAGCAGCTTGGACGGAGGCCAGCCCCAGCATTTT. V gene TRBV5-1 combines with J gene TRBJ1-5; the D is unclear. There are 13 residues in the CDR3. Trimming shortened V by 0 bases and J by 7 bases, and 8 bases separated the two germline ends. The germline V gene encodes CDR1 SGHRS and CDR2 YFSETQ.

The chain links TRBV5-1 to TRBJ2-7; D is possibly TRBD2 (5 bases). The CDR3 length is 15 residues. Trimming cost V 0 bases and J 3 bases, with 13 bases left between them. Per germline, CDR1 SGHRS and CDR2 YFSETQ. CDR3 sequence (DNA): TGCGCCAGCAGCTTGGCCTCGGGGATAAGCTACGAGCAGTACTTC. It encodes CASSLASGISYEQYF.

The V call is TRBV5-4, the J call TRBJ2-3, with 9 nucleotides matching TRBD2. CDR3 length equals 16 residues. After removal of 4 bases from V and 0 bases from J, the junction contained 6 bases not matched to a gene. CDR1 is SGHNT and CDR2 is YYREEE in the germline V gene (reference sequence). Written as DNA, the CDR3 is TGTGCCAGCAGCAAAAGACTAGCGGAGAGCACAGATACGCAGTATTTT. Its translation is CASSKRLAESTDTQYF.

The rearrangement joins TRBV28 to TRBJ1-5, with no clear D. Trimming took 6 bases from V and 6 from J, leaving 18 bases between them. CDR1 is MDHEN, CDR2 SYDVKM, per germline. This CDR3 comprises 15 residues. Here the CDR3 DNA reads TGTGCCAGCAGGGCAGGCGGGGTAGATAGTCAGCCCCAGCATTTT. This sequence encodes CASRAGGVDSQPQHF.

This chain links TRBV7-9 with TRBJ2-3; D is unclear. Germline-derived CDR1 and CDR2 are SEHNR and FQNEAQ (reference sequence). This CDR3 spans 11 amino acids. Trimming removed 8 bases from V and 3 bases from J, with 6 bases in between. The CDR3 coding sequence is TGTGCCAGCGAATTAACAGATACGCAGTATTTT. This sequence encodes CASELTDTQYF. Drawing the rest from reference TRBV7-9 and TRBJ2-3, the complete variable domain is DTGVSQNPRHKITKRGQNVTFRCDPISEHNRLYWYRQTLGQGPEFLTYFQNEAQLEKSRLLSDRFSAERPKGSFSTLEIQRTEQGDSAMYLCASELTDTQYFGPGTRLTVL.

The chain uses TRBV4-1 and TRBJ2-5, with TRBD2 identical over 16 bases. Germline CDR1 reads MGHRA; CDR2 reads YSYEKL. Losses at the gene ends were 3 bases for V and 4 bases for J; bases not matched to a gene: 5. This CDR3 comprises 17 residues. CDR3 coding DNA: TGCGCCAGCAGCCACAGGGGACTAGCGGGGGGGCGAGAGACCCAGTACTTC. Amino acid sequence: CASSHRGLAGGRETQYF.